These T cell receptor beta chains were read from a single sample in a study of cytomegalovirus exposure and HLA in healthy donors. Profiled with immunoSEQ multiplex PCR; TCRdb holds only in-frame clones, not every one. The repertoire holds 150,000 to 200,000 clones, with 86% as singletons. Sequenced material: PBMCs. These receptors came from a woman in her late teens or twenties in good health and CMV-seronegative. Both conserved end residues are part of each CDR3. D genes are given only for firm matches. Not every row has a clone size; where given, it reads once, few, many or a size class.

NA 14 TRBJ2-1 NA TRBV6-4 CASSDSPGDNEQFF TGTGCCAGCAGTGACTCACCGGGGGACAATGAGCAGTTCTTC
NA 17 TRBJ2-2 TRBD2 TRBV4-1 CASSYFPSGGATGELFF TGCGCCAGCAGCTACTTTCCTAGCGGGGGGGCAACCGGGGAGCTGTTTTTT
NA 16 TRBJ2-5 NA TRBV2 CASSTLSDSSQETQYF TGTGCCAGCAGTACTCTAAGCGACAGTTCCCAAGAGACCCAGTACTTC
NA 19 TRBJ2-2 TRBD2 TRBV5-1 CASSLPLLAGVMNTGELFF TGCGCCAGCAGCTTGCCCCTGCTAGCGGGGGTGATGAACACCGGGGAGCTGTTTTTT
NA 12 TRBJ1-1 NA TRBV2 CASRADNTEAFF TGTGCCAGCAGGGCTGATAACACTGAAGCTTTCTTT
NA 16 TRBJ2-5 NA TRBV11-2 CASSTLSSAYQETQYF TGTGCCAGCAGCACTCTCTCTAGCGCGTACCAAGAGACCCAGTACTTC
NA 15 TRBJ1-3 TRBD1 TRBV7-9 CASRLSTGYGNTIYF TGTGCCAGCCGACTATCGACAGGGTATGGAAACACCATATATTTT
NA 14 TRBJ2-5 NA TRBV29-1 CSVTTEWYQETQYF TGCAGCGTCACTACGGAGTGGTACCAAGAGACCCAGTACTTC
few 15 TRBJ1-6 TRBD1 TRBV5-1 CASSFTGEVNSPLHF TGCGCCAGCAGCTTTACAGGGGAAGTTAATTCACCCCTCCACTTT
NA 13 TRBJ1-2 TRBD1 TRBV2 CARGDRTNYGYTF TGTGCCAGGGGGGACAGAACGAACTATGGCTACACCTTC
NA 14 TRBJ2-2 TRBD1 TRBV19 CASTRDRGPGELFF TGTGCCAGTACCCGGGACAGGGGGCCCGGGGAGCTGTTTTTT
NA 15 TRBJ1-2 NA TRBV7-8 CASSLEGPGPYGYTF TGTGCCAGCAGCTTAGAGGGCCCAGGGCCCTATGGCTACACCTTC
NA 16 TRBJ2-3 TRBD2 TRBV19 CASSNRLAGGSDTQYF TGTGCCAGTAGTAATCGGCTAGCGGGAGGGTCAGATACGCAGTATTTT
NA 17 TRBJ2-1 TRBD2 TRBV7-2 CASRGREASWPYNEQFF TGTGCCAGCAGAGGGCGGGAGGCTAGTTGGCCCTACAATGAGCAGTTCTTC
NA 15 TRBJ2-1 NA TRBV11-2 CASSRGGASYNEQFF TGTGCCAGCAGCCGAGGGGGGGCCTCCTACAATGAGCAGTTCTTC